Given below is one TCR beta chain in context. The antigen is undetermined. ViraFEST expansion of antigen-specific CD4+ T cells with viral peptide pools preceded sequencing. Following 10 days of culture, CD4+ T cells were isolated. Nucleocapsid antibody tests were negative, and the vaccine recipients had no prior SARS-CoV-2 infection. A few million PBMC were placed in each well, which was supplemented with approximately 9.2 IU/ml IL-2 and around 10 ug/ml peptides. Cultures got half-medium changes with IL-2 on days 3 and 7. This sample is part of a study of vaccination effects on CD4 cells after COVID-19. The table came from immunoSEQ multiplex PCR; TCRdb's copy has only in-frame clones and leaves some out. The sample consists of around 71,000 clones, around 76% of them appearing once. V was clipped by 3 bases and J by 1 base, with 10 bases between them. The germline V gene has CDR1 LNHDA and CDR2 SQIVND (reference sequence). The CDR3 is made up of 15 amino acids.

This receptor was taken from a human donor who received a COVID-19 vaccine. The chain joins TRBV19 to TRBJ1-5; no firm D call. The specimen comprised CD4+ T cells from PBMCs cultured with HCoV-OC43 spike peptides, sampled before COVID-19 vaccination. Subset reported: HCoV-OC43 spike overlapping peptide pool stimulation. The CDR3 DNA sequence: TGTGCCAGTAGTATCCTTGGCCAGAGCAATCAGCCCCAGCATTTT. Amino acids: CASSILGQSNQPQHF.